Below are 4 T cell receptor beta chains sequenced from a single sample in a study of Graves' ophthalmopathy and Graves' hyperthyroidism. Amplified material comprised TCR beta CDR3 regions derived from RNA transcripts. RT-PCR was first run with HTBI primers, then multiplex PCR in a second round. TCRdb processed the multiplex PCR reads anew with MiXCR; each CDR3 protein has one entry. The sample holds approximately 410,000 distinct CDR3 sequences, 15% to 19% seen once. The sample was peripheral blood. The receptor source for this set is a woman under 30 with stable Graves' hyperthyroidism.

Many counts were recorded for this clonotype. V gene TRBV2 combines with J gene TRBJ1-1; D is ambiguous. The germline CDR1 and CDR2 sequences are SNHLY and FYNNEI. This CDR3 is 15 amino acids long. V gave up 2 bases and J gave up 1 base, with 11 bases separating them. CDR3 sequence: CASSESMAKNTEAFF. The CDR3 region has the DNA TGTGCCAGCAGTGAAAGTATGGCCAAGAACACTGAAGCTTTCTTT. Together with reference TRBV2 and TRBJ1-1, the CDR3 gives the full variable domain: EPEVTQTPSHQVTQMGQEVILRCVPISNHLYFYWYRQILGQKVEFLVSFYNNEISEKSEIFDDQFSVERPDGSNFTLKIRSTKLEDSAMYFCASSESMAKNTEAFFGQGTRLTVV.

This clonotype has a handful of counts. This chain connects TRBV6-1 to TRBJ2-5, with 8 bases matching TRBD1. The CDR3 is made up of 14 amino acids. Trimming took 4 bases from V and 5 from J; bases not matched to a gene: 6. In germline, CDR1 is MNHNS, CDR2 SASEGT. The CDR3 bases are TGTGCCAGCAGTGTGGACAGGGTGGTGGAGACCCAGTACTTC. Translating it yields CASSVDRVVETQYF.

This clonotype was observed many times. V usage is TRBV12-3 or TRBV12-4 and J usage is TRBJ1-2; 8 bases map to TRBD1. The CDR3 runs 13 residues. Trimming took 5 bases from V and 8 from J; bases not matched to a gene: 7. CDR3 protein: CASSETGAGGYTF. The CDR3 DNA reads TGTGCCAGCAGTGAGACAGGGGCAGGAGGCTACACCTTC.

This clonotype was observed at least ten times. The gene calls are TRBV12-3 or TRBV12-4 and TRBJ1-1, with no clear D. This CDR3 has 13 residues. Trimming took off 5 bases at V and 0 bases at J, with 7 bases between the two ends. The CDR3 region is CASSPYMNTEAFF. The CDR3 nucleotides are TGTGCCAGCAGTCCATACATGAACACTGAAGCTTTCTTT.